The T cell receptor (beta chain) described here comes from a study of metastatic and nonmetastatic thyroid tumors. Study background: Peripheral blood and tumor or nodule samples from malignant and benign thyroid patients were compared.

In the source study's methods: The authors used CDR3 differences across clinicopathological groups to build a distant-metastasis classifier for papillary thyroid cancer. TCRdb reanalyzed the PCR reads with MiXCR. The V and J calls were determined by TCRdb, not by the authors. The sample lists 35,000 to 45,000 clones; 9% to 14% were seen once. All patients reached thyroid surgery having received no treatment beforehand. This clone turned up a few times. Its specificity is unknown. General observations from the study: According to reports, the diversity of TCR beta was significantly higher in malignant thyroid tumors than in benign nodules, and this held in both blood and tumor samples.

The sequence came from a male donor with papillary thyroid cancer or a benign thyroid nodule (not recorded which). Some clones in this sample may be carry-over from other donors' samples. Sequenced: blood.

The CDR3 DNA sequence: TGTGCCAGCAGCTTAACGGCAGGTGATACCTACGAGCAGTACTTC. It encodes CASSLTAGDTYEQYF. The chain couples TRBV28 to TRBJ2-7, with D unresolved. The CDR3 has 15 amino acids. V shed 6 bases and J shed 2 bases, with 17 bases lying between them. Germline lookup yields CDR1 MDHEN and CDR2 SYDVKM.